A selection of T cell receptor beta chains follows, all from one sample in a study of blood T cell repertoires in COVID-19. Sequencing was performed with immunoSEQ multiplex PCR; in TCRdb, only in-frame clones are kept and a portion is missing. The table lists about 180,000 clones, 86% of them singletons. The sequenced material came from peripheral blood. The receptors were gathered from a woman aged 30 to 39 with active or convalescent COVID-19. Each CDR3 is given without its conserved first and last residue. A D gene is named only where the DNA matches it firmly.

j_call d_call v_call cdr3_aa
TRBJ1-5 - TRBV11-2 ASSLGQGNQPQH
TRBJ2-7 - TRBV4-1 ASSQDDGGNRYEQY
TRBJ2-1 TRBD2 TRBV19 ASSDTGTSGHNEQF
TRBJ1-5 - TRBV7-9 ASSLGTVNSNQPQH
TRBJ1-2 TRBD1 TRBV19 ASSLDRANYGYT
TRBJ1-6 - TRBV2 ASKDTSSYNSPLH
TRBJ2-7 TRBD1 TRBV19 ASSIKQGWGEQY
TRBJ2-7 - TRBV19 ASSLAGLSGSYEQY
TRBJ1-5 - TRBV28 ASRQAVQPQH
TRBJ2-7 TRBD1 TRBV5-6 ASSLAGTAFYEQY
TRBJ1-2 TRBD1 TRBV6-5 ASSTGVDYGYT
TRBJ2-3 - TRBV4-1 ASSQVYQGGTDTQY
TRBJ2-1 TRBD2 TRBV19 ASSMGLAGSYNEQF
TRBJ2-7 - TRBV5-6 ASRSQGSYEQY
TRBJ2-1 TRBD2 TRBV2 ASSGTSGAYNEQF
TRBJ2-1 - TRBV4-1 ASTQEQGFLLNEQF
TRBJ2-1 TRBD1 TRBV19 ASSKTGGNEQF
TRBJ1-1 TRBD1 TRBV2 ASSVGQGGTF
TRBJ2-1 - TRBV9 ASSTSSSYNEQF
TRBJ1-1 - TRBV9 ASSEMSRGNTEAF
TRBJ1-3 - TRBV12-3/TRBV12-4 ASSFQENTIY
TRBJ2-3 TRBD2 TRBV6-5 ASTGGGFTDTQY
TRBJ1-4 TRBD1 TRBV6-6 ASTFSDWDRKKLF
TRBJ2-7 - TRBV5-6 ASSLTGTTYEQY
TRBJ2-1 TRBD2 TRBV19 ASSFGTSNEQF
TRBJ1-2 - TRBV28 ASSLQAYGYT
TRBJ2-1 TRBD2 TRBV28 ASSQGLAVYLSSYNEQF
TRBJ2-7 TRBD2 TRBV9 ASSVGGSSYEQY
TRBJ2-2 - TRBV19 ASSITANTGELF
TRBJ2-1 TRBD2 TRBV2 ASSERWTSGEQF
TRBJ1-6 - TRBV7-9 ASSNRELDSPLH
TRBJ2-2 - TRBV19 ASSAVGVDTGELF
TRBJ2-1 TRBD2 TRBV4-1 ASSQDHGTSGRGQF
TRBJ2-5 TRBD2 TRBV5-4 ASSSGTSGQETQY
TRBJ2-1 TRBD1 TRBV7-2 ASSSVGTPGQGARNEQF